These T cell receptor beta chains were read from a single sample in a study of cytomegalovirus exposure and HLA in healthy donors. Only in-frame clones appear in the TCRdb table, and some are missing; sequencing was by immunoSEQ multiplex PCR. The sample yields about 140,000 clones, around nine tenths seen once. The sequencing input was PBMCs. Every receptor here comes from a woman aged 30 to 39 in good health and CMV-seronegative. Both conserved end residues are part of each CDR3. D genes are given only for firm matches. Expanded clones get a size class; other rows say once, few or many, or leave the size out.

V gene: TRBV30
J gene: TRBJ2-1
D gene: .
clone size: .
CDR3 DNA: TGTGCCTGGAGTGTACAATTATTCGACAATGAGCAGTTCTTC
CDR3 protein: CAWSVQLFDNEQFF

V gene: TRBV5-1
J gene: TRBJ2-5
D gene: .
clone size: once
CDR3 DNA: TGCGCCAGCAGCGCGGGAGCAGGGGCAGGGGCGACCCAGTACTTC
CDR3 protein: CASSAGAGAGATQYF

V gene: TRBV19
J gene: TRBJ1-1
D gene: .
clone size: .
CDR3 DNA: TGTGCCAGTAGCCTAGGGGCCAAAGGCACTGAAGCTTTCTTT
CDR3 protein: CASSLGAKGTEAFF

V gene: TRBV18
J gene: TRBJ2-3
D gene: .
clone size: .
CDR3 DNA: TGTGCCAGCTCCTACCAGGTCACAGGGTCCACAGATACGCAGTATTTT
CDR3 protein: CASSYQVTGSTDTQYF

V gene: TRBV15
J gene: TRBJ2-3
D gene: TRBD2
clone size: .
CDR3 DNA: TGTGCCACCAGCAGAGGAACTAGCGGGATAGATACGCAGTATTTT
CDR3 protein: CATSRGTSGIDTQYF

V gene: TRBV5-8
J gene: TRBJ2-4
D gene: TRBD2
clone size: .
CDR3 DNA: TGTGCCAGCAGCATGTGGATTAGCGGGATAACCAAAAACATTCAGTACTTC
CDR3 protein: CASSMWISGITKNIQYF

V gene: TRBV18
J gene: TRBJ2-7
D gene: TRBD1
clone size: .
CDR3 DNA: TGTGCCAGCTCACCGGGGACAGGGTCAATTTACGAGCAGTACTTC
CDR3 protein: CASSPGTGSIYEQYF

V gene: TRBV5-1
J gene: TRBJ1-1
D gene: .
clone size: .
CDR3 DNA: TGCGCCAGCAGCTTGGGAGGAGGAGGGAACACTGAAGCTTTCTTT
CDR3 protein: CASSLGGGGNTEAFF

V gene: TRBV15
J gene: TRBJ1-6
D gene: .
clone size: .
CDR3 DNA: TGTGCCACCAGCGGGGCGAGACAGGCTAGCTCCTATAATTCACCCCTCCACTTT
CDR3 protein: CATSGARQASSYNSPLHF

V gene: TRBV10-3
J gene: TRBJ1-1
D gene: .
clone size: .
CDR3 DNA: TGTGCCATCAGGGACCCACCCACAGGGAACACTGAAGCTTTCTTT
CDR3 protein: CAIRDPPTGNTEAFF

V gene: TRBV6-5
J gene: TRBJ2-7
D gene: .
clone size: .
CDR3 DNA: TGTGCCAGCAGTTACGGGAGCTTTAGCTCCTACGAGCAGTACTTC
CDR3 protein: CASSYGSFSSYEQYF

V gene: TRBV5-1
J gene: TRBJ1-1
D gene: TRBD1
clone size: .
CDR3 DNA: TGCGCCAGCAGCTCGGGACAGGGGAACACTGAAGCTTTCTTT
CDR3 protein: CASSSGQGNTEAFF

V gene: TRBV9
J gene: TRBJ2-2
D gene: TRBD1
clone size: .
CDR3 DNA: TGTGCCAGCAGCGGGACAGGGCTGAGCGGGGAGCTGTTTTTT
CDR3 protein: CASSGTGLSGELFF

V gene: TRBV5-1
J gene: TRBJ1-2
D gene: .
clone size: .
CDR3 DNA: TGCGCCAGCAGCTTGGGAGACTTAATGGGAGGTGGCTACACCTTC
CDR3 protein: CASSLGDLMGGGYTF

V gene: TRBV5-4
J gene: TRBJ2-7
D gene: TRBD2
clone size: .
CDR3 DNA: TGTGCCAGCAGCCCCGGGACTAGCGGGGCAGGTGAGCAGTACTTC
CDR3 protein: CASSPGTSGAGEQYF

V gene: TRBV30
J gene: TRBJ2-1
D gene: TRBD1
clone size: once
CDR3 DNA: TGTGCCTGGAGCCCGAGAACACAAGTGGGACAGGGCCACCGATACAATGAGCAGTTCTTC
CDR3 protein: CAWSPRTQVGQGHRYNEQFF

V gene: TRBV4-3
J gene: TRBJ1-1
D gene: TRBD1
clone size: .
CDR3 DNA: TGCGCCAGCAGGCCATCAGGGGGCGAAGCTTTCTTT
CDR3 protein: CASRPSGGEAFF

V gene: TRBV7-2
J gene: TRBJ1-1
D gene: .
clone size: .
CDR3 DNA: TGTGCCAGCAGCTTAGCGTGGGCTGACACTGAAGCTTTCTTT
CDR3 protein: CASSLAWADTEAFF

V gene: TRBV4-3
J gene: TRBJ2-1
D gene: .
clone size: .
CDR3 DNA: TGCGCCAGCAGCCGGAACGACTACAACAATGAGCAGTTCTTC
CDR3 protein: CASSRNDYNNEQFF

V gene: TRBV4-1
J gene: TRBJ2-3
D gene: TRBD2
clone size: .
CDR3 DNA: TGCGCCAGCAGCCAGACTAGCGGACCCACAGATACGCAGTATTTT
CDR3 protein: CASSQTSGPTDTQYF

V gene: TRBV5-4
J gene: TRBJ2-1
D gene: TRBD1
clone size: .
CDR3 DNA: TGTGCCAGCAGCTTCCCTTTCCGGACAGGGTTACAGGAGCAGTTCTTC
CDR3 protein: CASSFPFRTGLQEQFF

V gene: TRBV7-9
J gene: TRBJ2-7
D gene: .
clone size: .
CDR3 DNA: TGTGCCAGCAGCTTAGACAGGGCCGAGCAGTACTTC
CDR3 protein: CASSLDRAEQYF

V gene: TRBV30
J gene: TRBJ2-7
D gene: TRBD1
clone size: .
CDR3 DNA: TGTGCCTGGAGTACCCCCGGACAGGGAATTTCCTACGAGCAGTACTTC
CDR3 protein: CAWSTPGQGISYEQYF

V gene: TRBV5-6
J gene: TRBJ1-1
D gene: .
clone size: .
CDR3 DNA: TGTGCCAGCAGCTATCGACAGACTGAAGCTTTCTTT
CDR3 protein: CASSYRQTEAFF

V gene: TRBV7-3
J gene: TRBJ2-3
D gene: .
clone size: .
CDR3 DNA: TGTGCCAGCAGCTTCCGGGGGACAGATACGCAGTATTTT
CDR3 protein: CASSFRGTDTQYF

V gene: TRBV5-1
J gene: TRBJ2-2
D gene: TRBD1
clone size: .
CDR3 DNA: TGCGCCAGCAGCTTGGTATGGCAGGGGGCCGGGGAGCTGTTTTTT
CDR3 protein: CASSLVWQGAGELFF

V gene: TRBV7-2
J gene: TRBJ1-1
D gene: TRBD1
clone size: .
CDR3 DNA: TGTGCCAGCAGCTTAAAGGGACAGGCGAACACTGAAGCTTTCTTT
CDR3 protein: CASSLKGQANTEAFF

V gene: TRBV2
J gene: TRBJ2-2
D gene: .
clone size: .
CDR3 DNA: TGTGCCAGCAGTGAAGTAGCGTTAAACACCGGGGAGCTGTTTTTT
CDR3 protein: CASSEVALNTGELFF